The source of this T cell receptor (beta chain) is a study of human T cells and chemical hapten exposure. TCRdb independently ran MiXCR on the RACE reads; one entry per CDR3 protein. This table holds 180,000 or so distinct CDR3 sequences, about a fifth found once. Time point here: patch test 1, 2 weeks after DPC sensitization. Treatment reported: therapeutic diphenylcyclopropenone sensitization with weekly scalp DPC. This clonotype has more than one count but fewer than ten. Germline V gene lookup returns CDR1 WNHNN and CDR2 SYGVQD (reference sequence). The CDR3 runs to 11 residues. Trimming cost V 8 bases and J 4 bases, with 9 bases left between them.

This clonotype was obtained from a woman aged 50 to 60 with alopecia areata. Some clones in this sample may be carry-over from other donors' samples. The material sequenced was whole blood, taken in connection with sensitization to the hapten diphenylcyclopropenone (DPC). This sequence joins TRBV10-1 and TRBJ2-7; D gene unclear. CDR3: CASPPKYEQYF. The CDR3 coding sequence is TGCGCCAGCCCACCCAAATACGAGCAGTACTTC.